This T cell receptor (beta chain) was captured in a study of blood T cell repertoires in COVID-19. For the study at large: Spain, Italy and the United States supplied samples that represented acute and convalescent COVID-19.

Assay: immunoSEQ multiplex PCR; the TCRdb copy retains only in-frame clones and omits some. The profile shows about 160,000 clones, about four fifths of them singletons. This CDR3 region has 15 residues. Trimming stripped 3 bases from V and 4 bases from J, with 15 bases between. Germline loops: CDR1 LNHDA, CDR2 SQIVND (reference sequence). The source of this sequence is a man in his sixties who had recovered from COVID-19. The V gene is TRBV19, the J gene TRBJ2-5; TRBD2 might be the D (7 bases). The sample comprised PBMCs or T cells enriched from blood (not recorded which). CDR3 in amino acids: CASSMWHREGETQYF. CDR3 nucleotides: TGTGCCAGTAGTATGTGGCACAGGGAGGGAGAGACCCAGTACTTC.